This T cell receptor beta chain was sequenced in a study of blood T cell repertoires in COVID-19. Study details: The United States, Italy and Spain were the sources of the acute and convalescent COVID-19 samples. PBMCs, B-cell-depleted T cells, or T cells were the source of the cDNA or gDNA that made up the material.

Original handling: Reference gene primer amplification yielded estimated nucleated cell counts. The assay was immunoSEQ multiplex PCR, and TCRdb's table has in-frame clones only and misses some. Clone size and the V and J calls come from that table; the DNA yielded D and trimming. The table lists some 52,000 clones, about 90% of them singletons. The junction had 8 bases not matched to a gene; V was cut back by 6 bases and J by 3 bases. CDR3 length equals 15 residues. The germline gives CDR1 MNHEY, CDR2 SVGAGI. This clone came up once. The clonotype comes from a human donor with active COVID-19. The donor label of this sample is uncertain. Sequenced input: peripheral blood. The rearrangement links TRBV6-5 to TRBJ2-1, with 7 bases that match TRBD2. This chain's CDR3 is CASSPLAGDYNEQFF. The DNA of the CDR3 is TGTGCCAGCAGCCCCCTTGCGGGGGACTACAATGAGCAGTTCTTC.